The T cell receptor beta chain described here comes from a study of blood T cell repertoires in COVID-19. The CDR3 loop spans 15 amino acids. Germline-derived CDR1 and CDR2 are LGHNA and YSLEER. The J segment lost 4 bases and the V segment lost 4 bases, leaving 6 bases of the junction unmatched. TCRdb's copy holds only in-frame clones and misses some; the assay was immunoSEQ multiplex PCR. The profile covers more than 200,000 clones, with 85% to 90% appearing a single time and roughly 5% taken by the ten largest. The sequence derives from a woman aged 60 to 75 with COVID-19, enrolled during active disease. The sequenced material came from peripheral blood. This chain uses TRBV4-3 with TRBJ2-7, with 11 bases matching TRBD2. CDR3 sequence reads: CASSRRVAGGYEQYF. For the CDR3, the DNA is TGCGCCAGCAGCCGCCGTGTAGCGGGAGGGTACGAGCAGTACTTC.